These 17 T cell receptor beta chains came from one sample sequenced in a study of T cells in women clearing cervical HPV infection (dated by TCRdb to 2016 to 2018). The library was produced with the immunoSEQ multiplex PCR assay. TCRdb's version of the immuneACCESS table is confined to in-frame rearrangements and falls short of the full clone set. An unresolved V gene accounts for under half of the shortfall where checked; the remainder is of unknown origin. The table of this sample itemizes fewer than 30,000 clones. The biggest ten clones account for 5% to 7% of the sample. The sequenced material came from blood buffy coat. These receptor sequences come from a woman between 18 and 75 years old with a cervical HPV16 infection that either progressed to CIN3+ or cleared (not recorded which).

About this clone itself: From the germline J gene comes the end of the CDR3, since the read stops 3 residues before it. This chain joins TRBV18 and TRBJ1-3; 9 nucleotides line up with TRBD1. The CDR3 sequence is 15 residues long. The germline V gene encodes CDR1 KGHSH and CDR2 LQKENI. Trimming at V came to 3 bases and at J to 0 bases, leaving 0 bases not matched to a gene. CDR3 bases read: TGTGCCAGCTCACCGACAGGGGGCTCTGGAAACACC. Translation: CASSPTGGSGNT. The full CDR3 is CASSPTGGSGNTIYF.

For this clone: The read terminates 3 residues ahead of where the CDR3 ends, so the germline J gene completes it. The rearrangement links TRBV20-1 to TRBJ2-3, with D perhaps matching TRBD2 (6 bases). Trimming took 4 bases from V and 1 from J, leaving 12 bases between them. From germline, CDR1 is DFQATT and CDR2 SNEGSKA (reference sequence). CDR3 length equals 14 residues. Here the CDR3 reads CSAIGPGGTDTQYF. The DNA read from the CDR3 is TGCAGTGCTATTGGACCGGGGGGCACAGATACG.

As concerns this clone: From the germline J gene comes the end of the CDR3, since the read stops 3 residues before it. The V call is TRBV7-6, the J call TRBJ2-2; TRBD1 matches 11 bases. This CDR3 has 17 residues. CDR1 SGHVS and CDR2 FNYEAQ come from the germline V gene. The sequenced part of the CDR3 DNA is TGTGCCAGCCTCCAGGGGACAGGGGGGACTGGGGCCAACGTG. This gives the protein CASLQGTGGTGANV. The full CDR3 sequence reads CASLQGTGGTGANVLFF. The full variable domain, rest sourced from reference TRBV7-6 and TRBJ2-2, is GAGVSQSPRYKVTKRGQDVALRCDPISGHVSLYWYRQALGQGPEFLTYFNYEAQQDKSGLPNDRFSAERPEGSISTLTIQRTEQRDSAMYRCASLQGTGGTGANVLFFGEGSRLTVL.

CDR3 sequence: CASSEDREMNDYTF. The DNA read from the CDR3 is TGTGCCAGTAGTGAAGACAGGGAAATGAACGAC. The rearrangement links TRBV19 to TRBJ1-2, with 7 bases aligning to TRBD1. The read ends 3 residues before the CDR3 terminus; that terminus is restored from the germline J gene. The germline V gene encodes CDR1 LNHDA and CDR2 SQIVND (reference sequence). The CDR3 is made up of 14 amino acids.

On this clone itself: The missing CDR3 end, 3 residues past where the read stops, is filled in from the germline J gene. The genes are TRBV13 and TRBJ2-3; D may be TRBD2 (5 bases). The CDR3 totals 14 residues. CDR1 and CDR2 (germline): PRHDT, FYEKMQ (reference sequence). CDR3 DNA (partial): TGTGCCAGCAGCTTAGATAGGCTAGCTCAGACG. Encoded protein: CASSLDRLAQT. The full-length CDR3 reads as CASSLDRLAQTQYF.

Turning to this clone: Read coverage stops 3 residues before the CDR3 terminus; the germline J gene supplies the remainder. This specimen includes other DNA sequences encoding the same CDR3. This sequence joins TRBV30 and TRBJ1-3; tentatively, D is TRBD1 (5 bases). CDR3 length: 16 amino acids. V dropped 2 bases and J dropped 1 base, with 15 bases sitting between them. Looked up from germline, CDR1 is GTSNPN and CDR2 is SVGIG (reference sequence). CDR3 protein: CAWSLNGGISGNTIYF. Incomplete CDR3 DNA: TGTGCCTGGAGTCTCAACGGGGGAATATCTGGAAACACC.

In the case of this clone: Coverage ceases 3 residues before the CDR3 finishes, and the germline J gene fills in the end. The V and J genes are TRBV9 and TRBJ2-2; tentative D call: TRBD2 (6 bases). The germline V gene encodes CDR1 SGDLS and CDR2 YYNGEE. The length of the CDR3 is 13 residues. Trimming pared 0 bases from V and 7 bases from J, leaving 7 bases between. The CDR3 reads CASSVGGVGELFF. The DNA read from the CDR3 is TGTGCCAGCAGCGTAGGGGGGGTCGGGGAG.

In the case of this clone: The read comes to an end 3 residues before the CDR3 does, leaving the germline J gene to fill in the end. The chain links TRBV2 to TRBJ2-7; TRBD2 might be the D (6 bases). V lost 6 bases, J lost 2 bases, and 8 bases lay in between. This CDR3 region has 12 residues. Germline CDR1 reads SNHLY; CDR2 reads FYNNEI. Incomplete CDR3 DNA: TGTGCCAGCAGAAGACTAGCCTACGAG. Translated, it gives CASRRLAYE. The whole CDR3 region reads CASRRLAYEQYF.

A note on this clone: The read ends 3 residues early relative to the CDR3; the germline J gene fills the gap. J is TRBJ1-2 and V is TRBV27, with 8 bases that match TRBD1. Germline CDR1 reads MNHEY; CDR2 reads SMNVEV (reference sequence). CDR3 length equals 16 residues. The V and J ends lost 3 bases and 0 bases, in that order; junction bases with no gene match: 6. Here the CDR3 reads CASSLWGTGPNYGYTF. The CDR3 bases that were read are TGTGCCAGCAGTTTGTGGGGGACAGGCCCTAACTATGGC.

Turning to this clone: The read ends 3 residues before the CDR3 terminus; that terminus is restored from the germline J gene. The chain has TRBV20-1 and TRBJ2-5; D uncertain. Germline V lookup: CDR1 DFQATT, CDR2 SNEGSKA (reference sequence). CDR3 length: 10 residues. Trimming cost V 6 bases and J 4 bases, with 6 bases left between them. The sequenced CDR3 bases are TGCAGTGCAATTCGAGAGACC. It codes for CSAIRET. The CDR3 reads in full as CSAIRETQYF.

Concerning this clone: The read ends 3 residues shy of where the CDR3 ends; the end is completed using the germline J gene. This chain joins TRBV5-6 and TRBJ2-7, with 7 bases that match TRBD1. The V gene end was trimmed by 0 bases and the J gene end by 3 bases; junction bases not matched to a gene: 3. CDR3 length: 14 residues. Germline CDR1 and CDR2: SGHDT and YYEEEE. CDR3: CASSLGTGNYEQYF. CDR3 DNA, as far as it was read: TGTGCCAGCAGCTTGGGGACAGGTAACTACGAG.

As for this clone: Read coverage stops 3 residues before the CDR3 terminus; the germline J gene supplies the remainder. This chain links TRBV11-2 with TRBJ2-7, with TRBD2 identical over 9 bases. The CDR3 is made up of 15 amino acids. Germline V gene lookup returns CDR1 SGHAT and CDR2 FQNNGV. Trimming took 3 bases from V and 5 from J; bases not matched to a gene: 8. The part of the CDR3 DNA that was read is TGTGCCAGCAGCTTTGGACTAGCGAAAGTCGACGAG. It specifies CASSFGLAKVDE. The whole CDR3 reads CASSFGLAKVDEQYF.

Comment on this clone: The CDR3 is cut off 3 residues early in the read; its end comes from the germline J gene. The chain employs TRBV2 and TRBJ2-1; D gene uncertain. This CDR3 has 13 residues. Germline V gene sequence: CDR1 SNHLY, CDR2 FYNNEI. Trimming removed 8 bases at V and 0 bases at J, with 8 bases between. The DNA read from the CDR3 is TGTGCCAGCCTTCCCCGCTCCTACAATGAG. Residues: CASLPRSYNE. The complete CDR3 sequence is CASLPRSYNEQFF.

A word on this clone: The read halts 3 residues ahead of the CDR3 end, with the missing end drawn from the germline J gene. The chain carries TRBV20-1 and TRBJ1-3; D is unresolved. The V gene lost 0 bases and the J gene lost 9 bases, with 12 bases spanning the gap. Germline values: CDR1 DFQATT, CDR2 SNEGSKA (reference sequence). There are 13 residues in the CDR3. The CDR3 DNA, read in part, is TGCAGTGCTAGAGATCGAAGCTATCTCACC. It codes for CSARDRSYLT. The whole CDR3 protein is CSARDRSYLTIYF.

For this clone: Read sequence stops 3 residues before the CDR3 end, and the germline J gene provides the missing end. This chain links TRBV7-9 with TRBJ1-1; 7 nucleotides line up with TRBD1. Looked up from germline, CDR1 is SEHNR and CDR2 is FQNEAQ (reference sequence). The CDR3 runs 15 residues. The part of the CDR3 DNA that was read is TGTGCCAGCAGCCGTTACGAGGGGGCTGGGGAGACC. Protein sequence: CASSRYEGAGET. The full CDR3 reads CASSRYEGAGETAFF. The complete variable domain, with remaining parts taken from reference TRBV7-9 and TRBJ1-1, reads DTGVSQNPRHKITKRGQNVTFRCDPISEHNRLYWYRQTLGQGPEFLTYFQNEAQLEKSRLLSDRFSAERPKGSFSTLEIQRTEQGDSAMYLCASSRYEGAGETAFFGQGTRLTVV.

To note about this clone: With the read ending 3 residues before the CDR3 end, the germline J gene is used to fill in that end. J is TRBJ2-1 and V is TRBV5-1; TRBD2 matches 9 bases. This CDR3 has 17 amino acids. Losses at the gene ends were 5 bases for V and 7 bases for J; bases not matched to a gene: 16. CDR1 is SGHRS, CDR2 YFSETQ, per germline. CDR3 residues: CASSSFSGSGGWNEQFF. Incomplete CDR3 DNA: TGCGCCAGCAGTAGTTTTAGCGGGAGTGGGGGTTGGAATGAG.

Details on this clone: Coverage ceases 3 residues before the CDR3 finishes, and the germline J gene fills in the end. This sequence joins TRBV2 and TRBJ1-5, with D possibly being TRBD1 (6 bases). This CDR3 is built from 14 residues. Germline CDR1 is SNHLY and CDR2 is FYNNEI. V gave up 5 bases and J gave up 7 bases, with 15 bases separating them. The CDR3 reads CASSNRDVGQPQHF. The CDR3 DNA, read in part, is TGTGCCAGCAGTAACAGGGATGTAGGCCAGCCC.